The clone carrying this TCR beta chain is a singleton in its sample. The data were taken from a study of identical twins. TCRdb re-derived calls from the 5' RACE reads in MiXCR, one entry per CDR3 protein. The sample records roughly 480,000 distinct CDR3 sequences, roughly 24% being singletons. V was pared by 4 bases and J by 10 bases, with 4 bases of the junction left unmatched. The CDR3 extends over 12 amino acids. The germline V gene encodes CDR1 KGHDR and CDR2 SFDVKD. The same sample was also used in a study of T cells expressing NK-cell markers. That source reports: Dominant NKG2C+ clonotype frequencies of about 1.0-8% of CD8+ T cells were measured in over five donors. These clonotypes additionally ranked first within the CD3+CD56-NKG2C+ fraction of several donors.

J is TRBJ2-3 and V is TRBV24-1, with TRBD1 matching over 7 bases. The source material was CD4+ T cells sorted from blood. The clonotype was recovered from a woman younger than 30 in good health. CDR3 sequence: CATSDPGQAQYF. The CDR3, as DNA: TGTGCCACCAGTGACCCCGGACAGGCGCAGTATTTT.